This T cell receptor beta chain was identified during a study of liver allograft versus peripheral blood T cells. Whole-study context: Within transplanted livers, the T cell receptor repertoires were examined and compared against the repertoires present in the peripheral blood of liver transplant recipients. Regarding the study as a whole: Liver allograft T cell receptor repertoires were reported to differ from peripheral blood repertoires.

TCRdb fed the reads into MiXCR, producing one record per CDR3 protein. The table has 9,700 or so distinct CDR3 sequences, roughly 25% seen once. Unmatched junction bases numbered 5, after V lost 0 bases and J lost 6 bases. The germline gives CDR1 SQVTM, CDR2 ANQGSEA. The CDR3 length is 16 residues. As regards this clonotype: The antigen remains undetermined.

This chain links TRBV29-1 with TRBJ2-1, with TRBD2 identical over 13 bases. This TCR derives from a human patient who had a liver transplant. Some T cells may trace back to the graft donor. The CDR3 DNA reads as TGCAGCGTTGAAGAGCTTAGGACTAGCGGGAGCAATGAGCAGTTCTTC. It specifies CSVEELRTSGSNEQFF.